This T cell receptor beta chain appears in the sequencing data of a study of identical twins. General study findings and limits: Researchers reported weaker excess twin sharing in beta out-of-frame sequences. The conclusions drew on cross-sectional statistical analysis instead of tracking the same donors. In monozygotic twins, models underestimated the sharing of out-of-frame TCR alpha. Zero-insertion findings could be partly confounded by invariant cells (MAIT and iNKT cells).

This clonotype turned up a few times. Its antigen is undetermined. V lost 0 bases to trimming and J lost 9 bases, with 18 bases between them. CDR3 length: 15 amino acids. Germline CDR1 SGHRS, CDR2 YFSETQ. MiXCR, applied by TCRdb to the 5' RACE reads, yields one record per CDR3 protein. The sample records a few hundred thousand distinct CDR3 sequences, under 20% being singletons. The specimen sequenced was naive T cells sorted from blood. This TCR derives from a man aged 50-59 years in good health. The chain carries TRBV5-1 and TRBJ2-5; tentatively, D is TRBD1 (6 bases). The chain's CDR3 is CASSLVSGGQAAQYF. The DNA of the CDR3 is TGCGCCAGCAGCTTGGTATCTGGGGGCCAGGCGGCCCAGTACTTC.